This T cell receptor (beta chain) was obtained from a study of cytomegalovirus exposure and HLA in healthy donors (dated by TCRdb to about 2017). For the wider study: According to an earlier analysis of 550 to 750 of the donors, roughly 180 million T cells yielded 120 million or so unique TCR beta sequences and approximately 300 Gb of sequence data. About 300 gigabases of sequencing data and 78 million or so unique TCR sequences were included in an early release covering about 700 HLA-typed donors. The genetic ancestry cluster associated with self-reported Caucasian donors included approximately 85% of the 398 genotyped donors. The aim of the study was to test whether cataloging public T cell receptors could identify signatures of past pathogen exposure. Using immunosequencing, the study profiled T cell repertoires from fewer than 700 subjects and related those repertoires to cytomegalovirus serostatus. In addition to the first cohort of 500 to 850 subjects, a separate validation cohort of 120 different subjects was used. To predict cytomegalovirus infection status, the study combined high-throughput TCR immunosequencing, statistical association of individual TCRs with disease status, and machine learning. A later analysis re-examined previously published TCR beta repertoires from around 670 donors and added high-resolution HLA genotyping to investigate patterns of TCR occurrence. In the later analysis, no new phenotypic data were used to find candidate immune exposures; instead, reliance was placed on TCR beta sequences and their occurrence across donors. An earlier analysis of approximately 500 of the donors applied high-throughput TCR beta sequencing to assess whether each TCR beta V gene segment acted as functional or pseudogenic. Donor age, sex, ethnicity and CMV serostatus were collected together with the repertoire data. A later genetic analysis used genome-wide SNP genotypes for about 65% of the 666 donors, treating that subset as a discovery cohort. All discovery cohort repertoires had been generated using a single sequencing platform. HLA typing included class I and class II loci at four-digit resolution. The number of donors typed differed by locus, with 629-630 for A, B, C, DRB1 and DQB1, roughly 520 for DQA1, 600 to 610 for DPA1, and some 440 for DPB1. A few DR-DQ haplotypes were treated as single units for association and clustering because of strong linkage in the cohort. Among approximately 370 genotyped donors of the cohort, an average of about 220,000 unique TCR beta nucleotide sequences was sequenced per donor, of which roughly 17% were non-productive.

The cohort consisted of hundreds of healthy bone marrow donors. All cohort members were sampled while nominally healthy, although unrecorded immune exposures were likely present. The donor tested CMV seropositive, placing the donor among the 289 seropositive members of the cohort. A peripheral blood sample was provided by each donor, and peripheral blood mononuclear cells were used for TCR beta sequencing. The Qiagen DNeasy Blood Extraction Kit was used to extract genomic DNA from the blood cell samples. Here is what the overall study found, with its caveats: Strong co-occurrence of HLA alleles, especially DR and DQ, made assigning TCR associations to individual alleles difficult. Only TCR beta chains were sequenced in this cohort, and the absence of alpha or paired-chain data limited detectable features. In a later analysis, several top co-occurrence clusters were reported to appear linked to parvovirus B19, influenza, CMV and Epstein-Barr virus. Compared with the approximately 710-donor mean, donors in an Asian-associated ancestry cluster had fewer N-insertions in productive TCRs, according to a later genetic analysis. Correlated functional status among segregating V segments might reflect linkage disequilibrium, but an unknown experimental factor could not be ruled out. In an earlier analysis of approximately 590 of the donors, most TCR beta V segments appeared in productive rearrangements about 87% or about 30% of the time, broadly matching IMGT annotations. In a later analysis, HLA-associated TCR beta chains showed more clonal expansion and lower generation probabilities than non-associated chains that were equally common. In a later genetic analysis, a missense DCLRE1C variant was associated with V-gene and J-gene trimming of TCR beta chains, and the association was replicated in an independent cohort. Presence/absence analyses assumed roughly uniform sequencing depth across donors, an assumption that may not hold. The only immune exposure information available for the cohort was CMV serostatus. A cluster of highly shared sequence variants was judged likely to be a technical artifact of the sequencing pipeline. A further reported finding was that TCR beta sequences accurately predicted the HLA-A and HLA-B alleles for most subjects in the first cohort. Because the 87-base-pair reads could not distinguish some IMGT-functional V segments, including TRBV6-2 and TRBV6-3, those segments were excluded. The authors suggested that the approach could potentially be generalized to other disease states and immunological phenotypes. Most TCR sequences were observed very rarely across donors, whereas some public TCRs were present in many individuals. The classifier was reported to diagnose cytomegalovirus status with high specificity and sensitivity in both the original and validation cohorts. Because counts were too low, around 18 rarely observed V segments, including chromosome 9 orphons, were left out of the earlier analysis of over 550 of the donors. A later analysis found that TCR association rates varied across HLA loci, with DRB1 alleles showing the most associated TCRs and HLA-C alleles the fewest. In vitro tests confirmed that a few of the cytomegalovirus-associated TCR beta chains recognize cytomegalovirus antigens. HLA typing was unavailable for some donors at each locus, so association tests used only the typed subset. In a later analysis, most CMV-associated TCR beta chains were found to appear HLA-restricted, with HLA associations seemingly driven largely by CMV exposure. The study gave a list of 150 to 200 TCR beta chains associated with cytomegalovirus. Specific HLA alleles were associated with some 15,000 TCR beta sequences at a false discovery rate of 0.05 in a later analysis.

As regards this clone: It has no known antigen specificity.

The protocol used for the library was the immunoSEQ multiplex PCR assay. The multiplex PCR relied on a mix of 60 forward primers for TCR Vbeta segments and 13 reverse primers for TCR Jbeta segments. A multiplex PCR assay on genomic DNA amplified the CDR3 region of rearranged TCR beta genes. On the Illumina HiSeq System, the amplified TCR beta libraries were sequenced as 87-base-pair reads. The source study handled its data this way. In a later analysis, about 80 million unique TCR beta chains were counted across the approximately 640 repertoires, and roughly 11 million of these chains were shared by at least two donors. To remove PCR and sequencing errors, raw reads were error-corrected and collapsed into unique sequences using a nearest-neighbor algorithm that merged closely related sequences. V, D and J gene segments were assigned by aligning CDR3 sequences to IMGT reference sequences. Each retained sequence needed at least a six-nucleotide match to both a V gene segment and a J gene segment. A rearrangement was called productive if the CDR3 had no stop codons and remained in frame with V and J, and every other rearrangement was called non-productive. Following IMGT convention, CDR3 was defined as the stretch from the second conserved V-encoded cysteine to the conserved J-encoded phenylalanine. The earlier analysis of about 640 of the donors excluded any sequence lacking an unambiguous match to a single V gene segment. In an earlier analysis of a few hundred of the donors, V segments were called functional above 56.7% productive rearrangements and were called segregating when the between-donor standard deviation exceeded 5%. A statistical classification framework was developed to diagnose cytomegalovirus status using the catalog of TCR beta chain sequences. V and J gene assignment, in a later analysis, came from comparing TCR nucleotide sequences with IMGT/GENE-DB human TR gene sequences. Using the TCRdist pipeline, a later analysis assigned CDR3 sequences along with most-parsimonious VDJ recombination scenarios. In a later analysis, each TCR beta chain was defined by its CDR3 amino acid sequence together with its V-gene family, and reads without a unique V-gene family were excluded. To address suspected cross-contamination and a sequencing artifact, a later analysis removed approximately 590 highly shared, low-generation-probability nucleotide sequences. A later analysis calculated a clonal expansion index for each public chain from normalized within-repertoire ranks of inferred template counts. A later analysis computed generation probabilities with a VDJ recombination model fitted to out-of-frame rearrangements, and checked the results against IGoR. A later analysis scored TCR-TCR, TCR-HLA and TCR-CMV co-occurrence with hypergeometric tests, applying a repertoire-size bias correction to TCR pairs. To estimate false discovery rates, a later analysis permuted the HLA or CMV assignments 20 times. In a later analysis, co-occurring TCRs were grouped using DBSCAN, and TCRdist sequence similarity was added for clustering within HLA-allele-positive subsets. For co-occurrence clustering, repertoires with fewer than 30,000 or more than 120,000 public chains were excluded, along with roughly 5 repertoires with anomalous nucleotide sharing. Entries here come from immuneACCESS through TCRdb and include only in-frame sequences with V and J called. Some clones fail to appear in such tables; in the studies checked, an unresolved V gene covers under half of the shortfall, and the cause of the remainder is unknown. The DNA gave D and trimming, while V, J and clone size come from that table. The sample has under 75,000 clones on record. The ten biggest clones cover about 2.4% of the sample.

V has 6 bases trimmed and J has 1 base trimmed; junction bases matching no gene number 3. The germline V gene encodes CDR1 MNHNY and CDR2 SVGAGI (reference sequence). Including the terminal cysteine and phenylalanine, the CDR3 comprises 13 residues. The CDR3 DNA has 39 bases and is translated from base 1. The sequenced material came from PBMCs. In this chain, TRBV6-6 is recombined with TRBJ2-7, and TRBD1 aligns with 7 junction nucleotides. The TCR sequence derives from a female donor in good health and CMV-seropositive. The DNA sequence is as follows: TGTGCCAGCAGCCAACAGGGGTCCTACGAGCAGTACTTC. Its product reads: CASSQQGSYEQYF.